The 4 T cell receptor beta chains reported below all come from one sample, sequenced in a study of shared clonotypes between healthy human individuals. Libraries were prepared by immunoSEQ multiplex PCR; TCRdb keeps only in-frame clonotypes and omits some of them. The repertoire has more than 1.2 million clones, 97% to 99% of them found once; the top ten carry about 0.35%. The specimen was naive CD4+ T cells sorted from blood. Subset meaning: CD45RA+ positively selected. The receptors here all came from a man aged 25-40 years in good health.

The CDR3 spells CAISLRQASTDTQYF. The CDR3 DNA reads as TGTGCCATCAGTCTTCGACAGGCAAGCACAGATACGCAGTATTTT. V gene TRBV10-3 combines with J gene TRBJ2-3; possible D gene TRBD1, 6 bases. The germline V gene has CDR1 ENHRY and CDR2 SYGVKD. Deletions cut 5 bases from V and 0 bases from J, with 12 bases between. This CDR3 contains 15 residues.

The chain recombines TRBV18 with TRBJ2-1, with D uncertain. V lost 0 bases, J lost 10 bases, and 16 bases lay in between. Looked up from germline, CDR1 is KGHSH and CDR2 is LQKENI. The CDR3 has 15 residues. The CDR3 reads CASSPPNFQREEQFF. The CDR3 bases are TGTGCCAGCTCACCACCGAATTTTCAGCGCGAGGAGCAGTTCTTC.

The CDR3 DNA reads TGTGCCATCAGGGAACAGGGGACTGGGGCCAACGTCCTGACTTTC. Translating it yields CAIREQGTGANVLTF. The chain recombines TRBV10-3 with TRBJ2-6; TRBD1 agrees at 7 bases. With 6 bases clipped from V and 2 bases from J, the junction kept 4 bases outside the gene matches. The length of the CDR3 is 15 residues. The germline V gene encodes CDR1 ENHRY and CDR2 SYGVKD.

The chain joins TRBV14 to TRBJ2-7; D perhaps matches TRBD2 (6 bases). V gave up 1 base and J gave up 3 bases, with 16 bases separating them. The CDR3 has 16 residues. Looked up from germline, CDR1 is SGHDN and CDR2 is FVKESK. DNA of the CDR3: TGTGCCAGCAGCCAAGGCTGGAGGGCCGTGGACTACGAGCAGTACTTC. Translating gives CASSQGWRAVDYEQYF.